This entry is about one T cell receptor (beta chain). What antigen it recognizes has not been identified. The input lacks base qualities; no much larger clone sits a single base away. This entry belongs to a study of regulatory and conventional T cells in RAG deficiency (TCRdb year 2017). Study-level background: High-throughput TCR beta sequencing was used to compare the repertoire diversity and composition of Treg, conventional CD4+ and CD8+ T cells between RAG-deficient patients and healthy controls.

Before genomic DNA extraction, conventional CD4+ T cells were isolated from blood as CD25-low CD127-high cells. Eight healthy control donors were used as the comparison group for repertoire analyses. The research as a whole found: RAG-deficient patients showed markedly lower Shannon entropy and higher Simpson indices than control T-cell subpopulations. Sorted CD25-high CD127-low cells from Omenn syndrome patients may represent peripherally activated cells rather than bona fide Treg cells. Compared with controls, Omenn syndrome and CID/AS patients had approximately 91-fold fewer unique TCR beta sequences in Treg cells, but only roughly 10-fold fewer in the other subsets. All patient T-cell subsets had shorter CDR3 lengths; Omenn syndrome patients showed >75% Treg-Tconv repertoire overlap at nucleotide and amino acid level. Some T-cell subset analyses were not performed for some subjects.

Library prep was done by the immunoSEQ multiplex PCR assay. Rearranged TCR beta chain products were amplified from the genomic DNA of sorted T-cell subsets and were then sequenced. Turning to the authors' computational methods: Shannon entropy and Simpson indices were used to measure the diversity of productive TCR beta rearrangements in each repertoire. Clonal expansion was assessed using the summed frequency of the 100 most abundant productive TCR beta clonotypes among total reads. The TRB repertoires were scored with a self-reactivity index that is based on amino acid usage at CDR3beta positions 6 and 7. Two-way ANOVA was used for repertoire analyses, while Student t or Mann-Whitney tests were used for flow cytometric analyses. Held by TCRdb, this immuneACCESS table contains in-frame sequences only and omits some clones. Under half of the omission traces to an unresolved V gene where checked; the cause of the rest is unknown. V and J calls and clone size are those listed in that table; D and trimming were worked out from the DNA. This sample lists around 20,000 clones; 90% to 95% were detected once. The top ten clonotypes cover roughly 0.73% of the sample.

The data were also submitted as part of a second study, on regulatory T cells. Looking at the second paper: The multiplex PCR used 52 forward TRBV primers and 13 reverse TRBJ primers, with assay-based and computational corrections for amplification bias. Repertoires from patients had restricted unique TRB V-J pairs and skewed V and J gene usage, with the strongest effect in regulatory T cells. T-cell receptor beta repertoires of sorted regulatory, conventional CD4+ and CD8+ T cells were compared between CD3G-deficient patients and healthy controls. Peripheral blood mononuclear cells were isolated by Ficoll density separation. Within the immunoSEQ assay, multiplex PCR amplified rearranged TRB loci from genomic DNA. TRB amplicons were sequenced on an Illumina HiSeq platform. Raw sequences were error-filtered and aligned to reference gene sequences by custom algorithms, then analyzed with the immunoSEQ online tools. The frequencies of productive and nonproductive TRB rearrangements were evaluated among unique sequences as well as among total sequences. Group comparisons used t tests, Mann-Whitney tests or two-way ANOVA run in Prism software.

The TCR was taken from a human donor in good health. Sequenced material: CD4+ T cells sorted from blood.

The sequence in DNA is TGTGCCAGCAGCTTAATGGGGACAGGGGGCACAGATACGCAGTATTTT. This is translated as CASSLMGTGGTDTQYF. The sequence joins TRBV7-3 to TRBJ2-3; TRBD1 fits 10 bases in the junction. The germline V gene specifies SGHTA as CDR1 and FQGTGA as CDR2. From the cysteine up to the phenylalanine, the CDR3 has a length of 16 residues. The only DNA kept is the CDR3, 48 bases in frame from the first base. Here V drops 1 base and J drops 1 base, and the junction holds 2 bases not matched to any gene. The full variable domain, completed from the reference TRBV7-3 and TRBJ2-3 proteins outside the CDR3, reads GAGVSQTPSNKVTEKGKYVELRCDPISGHTALYWYRQSLGQGPEFLIYFQGTGAADDSGLPNDRFFAVRPEGSVSTLKIQRTERGDSAVYLCASSLMGTGGTDTQYFGPGTRLTVL.